The T cell receptor beta chain described here comes from a study of shared clonotypes between healthy human individuals. Study-level results: Clonotype sharing levels among donors were expected to vary with sequencing depth.

Naive CD8 cells lacked CD45RO and underwent positive selection for CCR7, leaving out terminally differentiated effector memory CD45RA+ cells. An approximately 220 ng quantity of DNA, approximately 29,000 T cell genomes, went into the sorted-subset replicate PCRs. Authors' analysis steps: In the immunoSEQ data, sequences were junction-only and lacked quality scores, so filtering differed. Clones were sequenced by immunoSEQ multiplex PCR, and TCRdb holds only the in-frame ones, with some missing. That table furnishes V, J and clone size, whereas the DNA furnished D and trimming. The sample has some 2.1 million clones; approximately 92% are singletons. The V and J ends lost 9 bases and 4 bases respectively, with 18 bases between them. CDR3 length: 14 amino acids. Germline CDR1 is LNHDA and CDR2 is SQIVND (reference sequence). Notes on this clone: What it binds is not known.

The chain employs TRBV19 and TRBJ1-2, with TRBD1 as a possible D gene (6 bases). The sequence derives from a man between 18 and 35 years old in good health. Some clones in this sample may be carry-over from other donors' samples. Sequencing was carried out using naive CD8+ T cells from PBMCs. The CDR3 is CASLEAGQLYGYTF. The CDR3 DNA reads as TGTGCCAGCCTCGAGGCAGGACAGCTCTATGGCTACACCTTC.